Following are 21 T cell receptor beta chains from one sample sequenced in a study of response to subunit inactivated influenza vaccine. One entry per CDR3 protein, called by TCRdb with MiXCR from the RT-PCR reads. This table holds about 620,000 distinct CDR3 sequences, approximately 10% found once. The same data also contributed to another study, on T cells expressing NK-cell markers. In that study: Synthesis of TCR beta cDNA relied on 5'RACE template switching carrying UMIs.

The input for sequencing was PBMCs from blood, taken on the day of vaccination. All receptors derive from a man in his fifties who received an inactivated influenza vaccine.

The chain employs TRBV12-3 or TRBV12-4 and TRBJ2-2; the match to TRBD2 covers 13 bases. CDR3 length: 16 amino acids. J gave up 3 bases and V 6 bases, and 4 bases lay outside the gene matches. CDR3 in DNA: TGTGCCAGCAGGACTAGCGGGGGGCCTTACACCGGGGAGCTGTTTTTT. Residues: CASRTSGGPYTGELFF.

The CDR3, as DNA: TGTGCCAGCAGCTTAAAGGCCGAGACTACCTCACCTGGCTCCTACGAGCAGTACTTC. It yields the protein CASSLKAETTSPGSYEQYF. The chain carries TRBV7-6 and TRBJ2-7; D is perhaps TRBD2 (5 bases). The CDR3 length is 19 residues. V was pared by 2 bases and J by 0 bases, with 23 bases between. In germline, CDR1 is SGHVS, CDR2 FNYEAQ.

This clonotype was picked up a small number of times. The rearrangement joins TRBV7-8 to TRBJ1-6; D might be TRBD1 (6 bases). This CDR3 has 20 residues. Trimming removed 0 bases at V and 6 bases at J, with 24 bases between. Germline CDR1 SGHVS, CDR2 FQNEAQ. The CDR3, as DNA: TGTGCCAGCAGCTTAGCGGGTTTAGATTGGGACACAAGGGCTAATTCACCCCTCCACTTT. It specifies CASSLAGLDWDTRANSPLHF.

The genes are TRBV28 and TRBJ2-1; 9 positions agree with TRBD2. CDR1 is MDHEN, CDR2 SYDVKM, per germline. V trimming: 2 bases; J trimming: 9 bases; junction bases outside the gene matches: 8. The CDR3 has 15 amino acids. CDR3: CASSLVVAGEGEQFF. The CDR3 bases are TGTGCCAGCAGTTTAGTGGTAGCGGGAGAGGGTGAGCAGTTCTTC.

This chain uses TRBV20-1 with TRBJ2-1; the D gene is possibly TRBD1 (6 bases). The V gene lost 5 bases and the J gene lost 0 bases, with 8 bases spanning the gap. The length of the CDR3 is 13 residues. From germline, CDR1 is DFQATT and CDR2 SNEGSKA (reference sequence). CDR3 nucleotides: TGCAGTGCTGGGGACACCTCCTACAATGAGCAGTTCTTC. This sequence encodes CSAGDTSYNEQFF.

This clonotype occurred many times. The V gene is TRBV10-2, the J gene TRBJ2-7, with TRBD2 matching 14 bases. The V gene end was trimmed by 8 bases and the J gene end by 7 bases; junction bases not matched to a gene: 7. From germline, CDR1 is WSHSY and CDR2 SAAADI. CDR3 size: 14 residues. The CDR3 sequence is CASSATSGGAEQYF. The DNA for the CDR3 is TGCGCCAGCTCCGCGACTAGCGGGGGGGCGGAGCAGTACTTC.

In its sample, this clonotype was seen a few times. The J gene is TRBJ1-1, the V gene TRBV15; 7 nucleotides line up with TRBD1. V trimming: 5 bases; J trimming: 5 bases; junction bases outside the gene matches: 8. This CDR3 contains 14 residues. Germline V gives CDR1 LNHNV, CDR2 YYDKDF (reference sequence). The CDR3 DNA is TGTGCCACCAGCCAGAGACAGGGCTTTACTGAAGCTTTCTTT. Encoded protein: CATSQRQGFTEAFF. Filled out from reference TRBV15 and TRBJ1-1, the complete variable domain reads DAMVIQNPRYQVTQFGKPVTLSCSQTLNHNVMYWYQQKSSQAPKLLFHYYDKDFNNEADTPDNFQSRRPNTSFCFLDIRSPGLGDTAMYLCATSQRQGFTEAFFGQGTRLTVV.

This clonotype was observed a few times. The rearrangement links TRBV6-1 to TRBJ1-2; 7 bases are a match to TRBD1. V dropped 5 bases and J dropped 4; count of bases not matched to a gene: 10. The length of the CDR3 is 15 residues. The germline gives CDR1 MNHNS, CDR2 SASEGT. CDR3 region: CASSPQTGTFYGYTF. The CDR3, as DNA: TGTGCCAGCAGTCCTCAGACAGGGACCTTCTATGGCTACACCTTC.

This clonotype turned up a few times. The chain links TRBV4-2 to TRBJ1-6; TRBD1 is a possible D gene (5 bases). Germline lookup yields CDR1 LGHNA and CDR2 YNFKEQ. V lost 2 bases and J lost 7, with 15 bases in between. The CDR3 has 16 residues. CDR3 amino acids: CASSQSVSQGNSPLHF. The CDR3 DNA sequence: TGTGCCAGCAGCCAATCAGTGTCTCAGGGCAATTCACCCCTCCACTTT.

The chain has TRBV30 and TRBJ1-1; D gene uncertain. Germline CDR1 and CDR2: GTSNPN and SVGIG (reference sequence). Deletions cut 5 bases from V and 6 bases from J, with 10 bases between. The CDR3 consists of 11 residues. CDR3 protein: CAWVVFAEAFF. The DNA for the CDR3 is TGTGCCTGGGTGGTCTTCGCTGAAGCTTTCTTT.

This clonotype was observed a few times. The chain joins TRBV20-1 to TRBJ2-5; maybe TRBD1 (5 bases). The CDR3 length is 14 residues. CDR1 DFQATT and CDR2 SNEGSKA come from the germline V gene (reference sequence). Trimming cost V 6 bases and J 5 bases, with 19 bases left between them. The CDR3: CSAQSPDNDETQYF. The CDR3 coding sequence is TGCAGTGCACAGAGCCCGGACAACGACGAGACCCAGTACTTC.

This clonotype has a handful of counts. The rearrangement uses TRBV25-1 and TRBJ2-1; 9 bases fit TRBD1. In germline, CDR1 is MGHDK, CDR2 SYGVNS. The CDR3 has 16 residues. After removal of 4 bases from V and 0 bases from J, the junction contained 4 bases not matched to a gene. The CDR3 nucleotides are TGTGCCAGCAGTGGCAACAGGGGGCTCTCCTACAATGAGCAGTTCTTC. Amino acids: CASSGNRGLSYNEQFF.

This clonotype was detected many times. The rearrangement links TRBV28 to TRBJ2-7, with 7 positions matching TRBD2. J was trimmed by 7 bases and V by 7 bases; bases with no gene match: 7. The CDR3 contains 12 residues. Per germline, CDR1 MDHEN and CDR2 SYDVKM. This chain's CDR3 is CASTERGEEQYF. CDR3 DNA: TGTGCCAGCACCGAACGGGGGGAGGAGCAGTACTTC.

This chain uses TRBV3-1 with TRBJ2-7, with no clear D. CDR1 is LGHDT and CDR2 is YNNKEL in the germline V gene (reference sequence). Trimming removed 6 bases from V and 7 bases from J, with 10 bases in between. The CDR3 sequence is 11 residues long. The DNA of the CDR3 is TGTGCCAGCAGTCTCCAGCCTGAGCAGTACTTC. It is translated as CASSLQPEQYF.

This clonotype was observed a handful of times. The rearrangement uses TRBV4-1 and TRBJ2-7, with 12 bases matching TRBD1. With 0 bases clipped from V and 3 bases from J, the junction kept 3 bases outside the gene matches. Germline CDR1 MGHRA, CDR2 YSYEKL. CDR3 length: 16 residues. The chain's CDR3 is CASSQDWDRGLYEQYF. CDR3 in DNA: TGCGCCAGCAGCCAAGACTGGGACAGGGGGCTCTACGAGCAGTACTTC.

This clonotype was seen a handful of times. DNA for the CDR3: TGCAGTGCTGAGACTAGCAGCTACAATGAGCAGTTCTTC. Protein sequence: CSAETSSYNEQFF. The V call is TRBV20-1, the J call TRBJ2-1; 7 nucleotides line up with TRBD2. Germline lookup yields CDR1 DFQATT and CDR2 SNEGSKA (reference sequence). With 5 bases clipped from V and 3 bases from J, the junction kept 4 bases outside the gene matches. The CDR3 length is 13 residues.

A few counts support this clonotype. This chain connects TRBV19 to TRBJ2-3; TRBD2 matches 7 bases. The CDR3 has 16 amino acids. Per the germline V gene, CDR1 is LNHDA and CDR2 is SQIVND (reference sequence). V lost 5 bases and J lost 0; bases outside the gene matches: 8. The CDR3 is CASSHSAGVSTDTQYF. The CDR3 nucleotides read TGTGCCAGTAGTCACAGCGCGGGGGTGAGCACAGATACGCAGTATTTT.

This clonotype was counted between two and nine times. This sequence joins TRBV19 and TRBJ2-1; the D gene is possibly TRBD2 (6 bases). The length of the CDR3 is 14 residues. V lost 10 bases and J lost 3, with 16 bases in between. The V gene's germline CDR1 is LNHDA and CDR2 SQIVND (reference sequence). Here the CDR3 DNA reads TGTGCCACTAAAGAGGACTATAACTACAATGAGCAGTTCTTC. Encoded protein: CATKEDYNYNEQFF. The whole variable domain, remainder taken from reference TRBV19 and TRBJ2-1, is DGGITQSPKYLFRKEGQNVTLSCEQNLNHDAMYWYRQDPGQGLRLIYYSQIVNDFQKGDIAEGYSVSREKKESFPLTVTSAQKNPTAFYLCATKEDYNYNEQFFGPGTRLTVL.

A few counts support this clonotype. The chain uses TRBV29-1 and TRBJ2-4, with 7 bases matching TRBD1. V was clipped by 4 bases and J by 1 base; unmatched bases: 1. The CDR3 spans 13 residues. Germline CDR1 SQVTM, CDR2 ANQGSEA. The CDR3: CSVADRAKNIQYF. CDR3 nucleotide sequence: TGCAGCGTTGCGGACAGGGCCAAAAACATTCAGTACTTC.

The chain joins TRBV28 to TRBJ2-1, with D possibly TRBD2 on 5 matching bases. The CDR3 consists of 13 residues. CDR1 is MDHEN and CDR2 is SYDVKM in the germline V gene. Trimming left V 7 bases short and J 2 bases short, with 9 bases between. This CDR3 is CASTWEPYNEQFF. The CDR3 DNA reads TGTGCCAGCACGTGGGAGCCCTACAATGAGCAGTTCTTC.

This clonotype occurred a few times. The genes are TRBV28 and TRBJ1-5; no clear D. The CDR3 loop spans 16 amino acids. Trimming stripped 3 bases from V and 0 bases from J, with 12 bases between. Looked up from germline, CDR1 is MDHEN and CDR2 is SYDVKM. CDR3 sequence reads: CASSFSPHYSNQPQHF. The CDR3 DNA follows: TGTGCCAGCAGTTTCAGTCCCCACTATAGCAATCAGCCCCAGCATTTT. Full variable domain (remainder filled in from reference TRBV28 and TRBJ1-5): DVKVTQSSRYLVKRTGEKVFLECVQDMDHENMFWYRQDPGLGLRLIYFSYDVKMKEKGDIPEGYSVSREKKERFSLILESASTNQTSMYLCASSFSPHYSNQPQHFGDGTRLSIL.